The 3 T cell receptor beta chains below come from one sample, sequenced in a study of T cell repertoires in cytomegalovirus infection. TCRdb itself ran the reads through MiXCR, one entry per CDR3 protein. The sample includes approximately 500,000 distinct CDR3 sequences, 15% to 20% of them seen just once. The sample taken for sequencing was CD8+ T cells from PBMCs. The source is a human donor in good health (CMV status not recorded). Some clones in this sample may be carry-over from other donors' samples.

The gene calls are TRBV30 and TRBJ2-7; D is undetermined. Germline-derived CDR1 and CDR2 are GTSNPN and SVGIG (reference sequence). The CDR3 extends over 13 amino acids. The V end was cut by 1 base, the J end by 5 bases, with 12 bases between. CDR3 DNA sequence: TGTGCCTGGAGTGGCAATAGGAACCACGAGCAGTACTTC. Its translation: CAWSGNRNHEQYF.

The V and J genes are TRBV4-2 and TRBJ1-2; D remains unclear. CDR1 is LGHNA, CDR2 YNFKEQ, per germline. V was shortened by 0 bases and J by 7 bases, with 15 bases between the two germline ends. The CDR3 is 15 amino acids. CDR3 loop: CASSQDRRAYGGYTF. The CDR3 bases are TGTGCCAGCAGCCAAGATCGGCGGGCCTATGGTGGCTACACCTTC.

The table lists this clonotype with many counts. This chain joins TRBV7-9 and TRBJ2-5; 10 bases are shared with TRBD1. V dropped 5 bases and J dropped 3; count of bases not matched to a gene: 6. The germline V gene encodes CDR1 SEHNR and CDR2 FQNEAQ (reference sequence). The CDR3 loop spans 15 amino acids. This CDR3 is CASSTQGQGKETQYF. The CDR3 DNA reads as TGTGCCAGCAGCACCCAGGGACAGGGGAAAGAGACCCAGTACTTC. Full variable domain (outside the CDR3, taken from reference TRBV7-9 and TRBJ2-5): DTGVSQNPRHKITKRGQNVTFRCDPISEHNRLYWYRQTLGQGPEFLTYFQNEAQLEKSRLLSDRFSAERPKGSFSTLEIQRTEQGDSAMYLCASSTQGQGKETQYFGPGTRLLVL.